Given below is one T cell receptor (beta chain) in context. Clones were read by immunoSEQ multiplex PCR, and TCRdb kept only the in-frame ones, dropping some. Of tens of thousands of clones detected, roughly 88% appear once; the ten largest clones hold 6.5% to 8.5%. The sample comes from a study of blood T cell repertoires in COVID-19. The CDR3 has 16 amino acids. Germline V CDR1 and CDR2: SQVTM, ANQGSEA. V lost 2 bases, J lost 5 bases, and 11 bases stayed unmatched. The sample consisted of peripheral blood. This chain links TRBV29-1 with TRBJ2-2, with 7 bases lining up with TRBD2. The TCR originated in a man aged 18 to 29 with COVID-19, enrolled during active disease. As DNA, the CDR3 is TGCAGCGTTGAACGTTTTGCGGGAGTAGGTACCGGGGAGCTGTTTTTT. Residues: CSVERFAGVGTGELFF.